This T cell receptor (beta chain) was recorded in a study of blood T cell repertoires in COVID-19. Study as a whole: Sites across the United States, Italy and Spain contributed samples from acute and convalescent COVID-19. PBMCs, B-cell-depleted T cells, or T cells were the source of the cDNA or gDNA that made up the material.

In the original workflow: Amplifying reference gene primers gave estimates of nucleated cell counts. This table comes from immunoSEQ multiplex PCR, and its TCRdb copy is limited to in-frame clones, with some not included. The V and J calls and clone size were taken over from that table, and D and trimming were inferred from the DNA. This table holds over 140,000 clones, 65% to 85% found once. In its sample, this clone was seen once. The V gene lost 3 bases and the J gene lost 5 bases, with 6 bases spanning the gap. CDR3 size: 11 residues. Germline V gene lookup returns CDR1 DFQATT and CDR2 SNEGSKA (reference sequence).

The sequencing input was peripheral blood. The origin of this receptor is a woman aged 60-75 years with acute or convalescent COVID-19. The chain uses TRBV20-1 and TRBJ2-3, with D possibly matching TRBD1 (5 bases). CDR3 in DNA: TGCAGTGCTAGCCAGGGAGATACGCAGTATTTT. Protein sequence: CSASQGDTQYF.